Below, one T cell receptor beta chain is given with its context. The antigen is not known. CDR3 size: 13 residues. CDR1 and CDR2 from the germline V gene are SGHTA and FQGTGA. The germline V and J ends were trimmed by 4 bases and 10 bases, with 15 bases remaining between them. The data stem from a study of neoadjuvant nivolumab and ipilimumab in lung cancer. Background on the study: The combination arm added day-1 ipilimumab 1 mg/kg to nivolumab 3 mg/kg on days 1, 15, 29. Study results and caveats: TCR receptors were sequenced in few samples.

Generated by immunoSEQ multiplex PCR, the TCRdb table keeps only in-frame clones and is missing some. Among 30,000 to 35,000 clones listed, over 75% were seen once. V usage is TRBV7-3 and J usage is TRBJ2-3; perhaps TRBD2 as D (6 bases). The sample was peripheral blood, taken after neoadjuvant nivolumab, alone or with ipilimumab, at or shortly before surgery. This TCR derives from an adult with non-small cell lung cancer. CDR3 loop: CASSYTAGGAQYF. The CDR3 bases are TGTGCCAGCAGCTATACGGCCGGCGGGGCGCAGTATTTT.